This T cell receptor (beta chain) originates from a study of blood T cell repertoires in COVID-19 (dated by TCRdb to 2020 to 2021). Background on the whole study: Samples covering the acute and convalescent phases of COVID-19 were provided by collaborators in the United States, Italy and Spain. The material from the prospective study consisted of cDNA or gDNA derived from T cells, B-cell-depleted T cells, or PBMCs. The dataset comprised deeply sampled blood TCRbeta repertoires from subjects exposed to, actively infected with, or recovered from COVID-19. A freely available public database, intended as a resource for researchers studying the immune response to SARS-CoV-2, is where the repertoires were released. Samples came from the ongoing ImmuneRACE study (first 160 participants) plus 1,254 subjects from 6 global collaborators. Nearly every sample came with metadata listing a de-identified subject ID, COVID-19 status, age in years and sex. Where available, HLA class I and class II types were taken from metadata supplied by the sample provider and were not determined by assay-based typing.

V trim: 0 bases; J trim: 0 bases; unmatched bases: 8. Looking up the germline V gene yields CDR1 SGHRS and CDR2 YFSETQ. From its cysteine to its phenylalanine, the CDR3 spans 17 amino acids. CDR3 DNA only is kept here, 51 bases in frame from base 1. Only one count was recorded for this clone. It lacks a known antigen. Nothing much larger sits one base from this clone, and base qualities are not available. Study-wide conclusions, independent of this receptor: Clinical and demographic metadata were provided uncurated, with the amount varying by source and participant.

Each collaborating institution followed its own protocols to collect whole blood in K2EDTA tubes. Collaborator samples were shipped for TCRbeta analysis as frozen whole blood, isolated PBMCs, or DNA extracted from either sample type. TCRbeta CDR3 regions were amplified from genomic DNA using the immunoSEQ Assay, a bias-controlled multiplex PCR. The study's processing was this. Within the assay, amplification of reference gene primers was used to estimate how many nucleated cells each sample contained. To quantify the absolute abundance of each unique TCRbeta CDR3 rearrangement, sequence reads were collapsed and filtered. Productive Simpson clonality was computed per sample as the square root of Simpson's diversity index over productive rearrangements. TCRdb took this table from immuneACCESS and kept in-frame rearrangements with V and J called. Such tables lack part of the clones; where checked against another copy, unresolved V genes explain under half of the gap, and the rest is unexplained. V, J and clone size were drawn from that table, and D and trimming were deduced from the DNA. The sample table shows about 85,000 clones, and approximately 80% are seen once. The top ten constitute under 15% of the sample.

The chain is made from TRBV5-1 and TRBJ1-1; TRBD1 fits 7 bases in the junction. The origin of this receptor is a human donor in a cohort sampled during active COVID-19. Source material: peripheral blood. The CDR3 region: CASSLGQGVLMNTEAFF. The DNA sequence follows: TGCGCCAGCAGCTTGGGGCAGGGGGTACTCATGAACACTGAAGCTTTCTTT.